This TCR beta chain was obtained from a study of vaccination and CD4 T cells after COVID-19. As for the study in general: The post-vaccine samples came a median approximately 73 days after dose two (range 14 to 241).

The sample's treatment: approximately 11-day PBMC culture with coronavirus spike peptide pools or control peptides (ViraFEST assay). The count of this clonotype is one. The antigen remains unidentified. At the Johns Hopkins FTIC core, DNA taken from cultured CD4+ T cells was sequenced by way of the Oncomine TCR Beta short-read assay. It was from cultured CD4+ T cells that genomic DNA was extracted. TCRdb ran MiXCR on the PCR reads and lists one entry per CDR3 protein. The sample holds around 11,000 distinct CDR3 sequences, about 40% seen once. The CDR3 contains 14 residues. Per germline, CDR1 GTSNPN and CDR2 SVGIG (reference sequence). Trimming removed 0 bases from V and 2 bases from J, with 8 bases in between.

The TCR originated in a human donor who had recovered from COVID-19. The rearrangement joins TRBV30 to TRBJ1-5, with D tentatively TRBD1 (6 bases). Sequencing was done on a sample of CD4+ T cells from blood, cultured in vitro. In DNA, the CDR3 is TGTGCCTGGAGTGTAGGGGGGCGCAATCAGCCCCAGCATTTT. This encodes CAWSVGGRNQPQHF.